The 32 T cell receptor beta chains below come from one sample, sequenced in a study of tissue T cells after allogeneic stem cell transplantation. TCRdb keeps only in-frame clones here, not all; method: immunoSEQ multiplex PCR. Altogether thousands of clones are present, around half being singletons, with the ten largest covering around 4.2%. Time point of the sample: mouse harvest day 7 after allogeneic transplant. Tail vein injection delivered 10^7 T-cell-depleted bone marrow cells and 10^6 splenic CD5+ T cells. Sequenced input: gut tissue. All receptors derive from a female BALB/c mouse given C57BL/6 T cells with graft-versus-host disease after an allogeneic hematopoietic cell transplant.

This clone appeared a single time. Gene labels here are mouse ones. The CDR3 end lies 1 residue beyond the end of the read and is filled in from the germline J gene. The chain employs TRBV13-2 and TRBJ2-7, with 14 bases that match TRBD2. Losses at the gene ends were 7 bases for V and 6 bases for J; bases not matched to a gene: 6. CDR1 and CDR2 (germline): NNHNN, SYGAGS (reference sequence). This CDR3 has 14 amino acids. The CDR3 spells CASSAGLGGREQYF. The sequenced part of the CDR3 DNA is TGTGCCAGCAGTGCGGGACTGGGGGGGCGTGAACAGTAC.

There are a few counts of this clone. Gene names and germline refer to mouse. The sequence runs out 1 residue before the end of the CDR3; the remainder is reconstructed from the germline J gene. This sequence joins TRBV16 and TRBJ1-2; 7 bases agree with TRBD1. The germline V gene has CDR1 SGHSA and CDR2 FRNQAP. CDR3 length: 13 amino acids. Trimming took 3 bases from V and 2 from J; bases not matched to a gene: 0. The sequenced CDR3 bases are TGTGCAAGCAGCTTGACAGGGAACTCCGACTACACC. This translates into CASSLTGNSDYT. The entire CDR3 sequence reads CASSLTGNSDYTF.

On this clone: Gene names refer to mouse genes. The sequence runs out 1 residue before the end of the CDR3; the remainder is reconstructed from the germline J gene. The chain couples TRBV13-1 to TRBJ2-4, with 11 bases lining up with TRBD1. With V trimmed by 5 bases and J by 3 bases, 5 bases remained unmatched. In germline, CDR1 is NSHNY, CDR2 SYGAGN. The CDR3 is 15 residues long. CDR3 loop: CASRRTGGAQNTLYF. The sequenced CDR3 bases are TGTGCCAGCAGACGGACAGGGGGCGCCCAAAACACCTTGTAC.

With respect to this clone: Here the gene names and germline are mouse. The CDR3 spells CASSLETGGTGQLYF. Partial CDR3 DNA: TGTGCAAGCAGCTTAGAAACAGGCGGGACCGGGCAGCTCTAC. This chain links TRBV16 with TRBJ2-2, with D possibly being TRBD1 (5 bases). The read comes to an end 1 residue before the CDR3 does, leaving the germline J gene to fill in the end. V lost 0 bases and J lost 5, with 10 bases in between. Germline CDR1 SGHSA, CDR2 FRNQAP. This CDR3 region has 15 residues. Full variable domain (missing parts from reference TRBV16 and TRBJ2-2): NAGVIQTPRHKVTGKGQEATLWCEPISGHSAVFWYRQTIVQGLEFLTYFRNQAPIDDSGMPKERFSAQMPNQSHSTLKIQSTQPQDSAVYLCASSLETGGTGQLYFGEGSKLTVL.

A note on this clone: Mouse germline and gene names are used. With the read ending 1 residue before the CDR3 end, the germline J gene is used to fill in that end. The chain couples TRBV26 to TRBJ1-2; TRBD1 is a possible D gene (6 bases). Trimming removed 4 bases at V and 0 bases at J, with 12 bases between. Germline CDR1 and CDR2: KGHPV and FQNQEV (reference sequence). There are 15 residues in the CDR3. The CDR3 bases that were read are TGTGCCAGCAGTCCCTACAGGGTTGCAAACTCCGACTACACC. Translation: CASSPYRVANSDYT. The CDR3 as a whole reads CASSPYRVANSDYTF. Full variable domain (rest looked up from reference TRBV26 and TRBJ1-2): NSKVIQTPRYLVKGQGQKAKMRCIPEKGHPVVFWYQQNKNNEFKFLINFQNQEVLQQIDMTEKRFSAECPSNSPCSLEIQSSEAGDSALYLCASSPYRVANSDYTFGSGTRLLVI.

Of note for this clone: The listed genes are named as in mouse. The read comes to an end 1 residue before the CDR3 does, leaving the germline J gene to fill in the end. The chain links TRBV13-2 to TRBJ2-5, with D perhaps being TRBD1 or TRBD2 (7 bases each). The V and J ends lost 1 base and 3 bases respectively, with 9 bases between them. This CDR3 is built from 14 residues. The germline V gene encodes CDR1 NNHNN and CDR2 SYGAGS (reference sequence). The CDR3 is CASGDQGGQDTQYF. The part of the CDR3 DNA that was read is TGTGCCAGCGGTGATCAGGGGGGGCAAGACACCCAGTAC.

As for this clone: The genes are named according to mouse. The sequenced fragment ends 1 residue before the CDR3 boundary, so the rest is inferred from the germline J gene. This chain connects TRBV12-1 to TRBJ1-4; TRBD1 agrees at 10 bases. Losses at the gene ends were 2 bases for V and 5 bases for J; bases not matched to a gene: 1. CDR1 is SGHSN and CDR2 is HYEKVE in the germline V gene. The CDR3 has 14 amino acids. The CDR3 here is CASSPGQGNERLFF. Incomplete CDR3 DNA: TGTGCCAGCTCTCCGGGACAGGGGAACGAAAGATTATTT.

This clone is medium-sized within its sample. Here the gene names and germline are mouse. The sequenced part of the CDR3 DNA is TGTGCCAGCAGTCGACAGAGCTCCTATGAACAGTAC. It codes for CASSRQSSYEQY. The CDR3 reads in full as CASSRQSSYEQYF. This chain connects TRBV26 to TRBJ2-7; tentatively, D is TRBD1 (5 bases). The read finishes 1 residue shy of the CDR3 end, and the germline J gene is used to complete it. Germline lookup yields CDR1 KGHPV and CDR2 FQNQEV (reference sequence). V shed 4 bases and J shed 0 bases, with 7 bases lying between them. This CDR3 is 13 amino acids long. The whole variable domain, filled in from reference TRBV26 and TRBJ2-7, reads NSKVIQTPRYLVKGQGQKAKMRCIPEKGHPVVFWYQQNKNNEFKFLINFQNQEVLQQIDMTEKRFSAECPSNSPCSLEIQSSEAGDSALYLCASSRQSSYEQYFGPGTRLTVL.

Remarks on this clone: The genes and germline here are from mouse. The read gets to within 1 residue of the CDR3 end, and the germline J gene fills in the rest. The rearrangement uses TRBV13-1 and TRBJ2-4; 8 positions match TRBD2. This CDR3 is 15 amino acids long. The junction had 2 bases not matched to a gene; V was cut back by 0 bases and J by 2 bases. In germline, CDR1 is NSHNY, CDR2 SYGAGN. CDR3 DNA, as far as it was read: TGTGCCAGCAGTGATGCGGGGGGGCTTCAAAACACCTTGTAC. Protein product: CASSDAGGLQNTLY. The full CDR3 protein reads CASSDAGGLQNTLYF.

Concerning this clone: The gene names given are mouse names. The read ends 1 residue before the CDR3 terminus; that terminus is restored from the germline J gene. This chain uses TRBV26 with TRBJ2-4; no clear D gene. The CDR3 consists of 14 residues. The germline CDR1 and CDR2 sequences are KGHPV and FQNQEV (reference sequence). Between the trimmed V and J ends, which lost 6 bases and 3 bases, there was a span of 13 bases. The CDR3 bases that were read are TGTGCCAGCAGCTTGAGGGTGGGACAAAACACCTTGTAC. Its protein is CASSLRVGQNTLY. The entire CDR3 reads CASSLRVGQNTLYF. The full variable domain, rest sourced from reference TRBV26 and TRBJ2-4, is NSKVIQTPRYLVKGQGQKAKMRCIPEKGHPVVFWYQQNKNNEFKFLINFQNQEVLQQIDMTEKRFSAECPSNSPCSLEIQSSEAGDSALYLCASSLRVGQNTLYFGAGTRLSVL.

The table lists this clone with a count of one. Mouse gene names and germline throughout. The sample carries other DNA sequences with the same CDR3. The sequenced part of the CDR3 DNA is TGTGCCAGCAGTCTCAGCCCAAACACAGAAGTCTTC. It codes for CASSLSPNTEVF. In full, the CDR3 reads CASSLSPNTEVFF. The chain uses TRBV26 and TRBJ1-1, with D uncertain. The CDR3 end lies 1 residue beyond the end of the read and is filled in from the germline J gene. Trimming cost V 3 bases and J 0 bases, with 5 bases left between them. The CDR3 runs to 13 residues. Looked up from germline, CDR1 is KGHPV and CDR2 is FQNQEV (reference sequence). The full variable domain, with the rest looked up from reference TRBV26 and TRBJ1-1, is NSKVIQTPRYLVKGQGQKAKMRCIPEKGHPVVFWYQQNKNNEFKFLINFQNQEVLQQIDMTEKRFSAECPSNSPCSLEIQSSEAGDSALYLCASSLSPNTEVFFGKGTRLTVV.

A word on this clone: Genes and germline are mouse. With the read ending 1 residue before the CDR3 end, the germline J gene is used to fill in that end. V and J are TRBV3 and TRBJ2-7; no definite D call. Germline lookup yields CDR1 SNHLY and CDR2 FYNGKV (reference sequence). The CDR3 consists of 12 residues. Trimming cost V 4 bases and J 3 bases, with 7 bases left between them. The CDR3 protein is CASSSGLYEQYF. The DNA read from the CDR3 is TGTGCCAGCAGCTCGGGCCTCTATGAACAGTAC.

This clone is a singleton in its sample. Gene names denote mouse genes. Coverage ceases 1 residue before the CDR3 finishes, and the germline J gene fills in the end. The chain links TRBV3 to TRBJ2-1; D ambiguous. The germline V gene has CDR1 SNHLY and CDR2 FYNGKV (reference sequence). Trimming pared 1 base from V and 3 bases from J, leaving 4 bases between. This CDR3 comprises 13 residues. CDR3 DNA (partial): TGTGCCAGCAGCTTAGGCTTCTATGCTGAGCAGTTC. Translation: CASSLGFYAEQF. The CDR3 as a whole reads CASSLGFYAEQFF.

Remarks on this clone: Each gene name is a mouse one. Read coverage stops 1 residue before the CDR3 terminus; the germline J gene supplies the remainder. V is TRBV3 and J is TRBJ1-3; D unresolved. The germline CDR1 and CDR2 sequences are SNHLY and FYNGKV (reference sequence). This CDR3 has 14 amino acids. V was trimmed by 5 bases and J by 0 bases, leaving 8 bases between them. The CDR3 bases that were read are TGTGCCAGCAGCAAGACACTTTCTGGAAATACGCTCTAT. Its protein is CASSKTLSGNTLY. The full CDR3 protein reads CASSKTLSGNTLYF.

On this clone itself: Gene names are the mouse ones. The sequenced fragment ends 1 residue before the CDR3 boundary, so the rest is inferred from the germline J gene. This chain connects TRBV13-1 to TRBJ1-1; unclear D gene. CDR1 NSHNY and CDR2 SYGAGN come from the germline V gene. Trimming left V 5 bases short and J 1 base short, with 3 bases between. This CDR3 has 11 residues. The part of the CDR3 DNA that was read is TGTGCCAGCAGGGGGAACACAGAAGTCTTC. Translation: CASRGNTEVF. The full CDR3 sequence reads CASRGNTEVFF.

As regards this clone: The gene symbols are mouse symbols. The part of the CDR3 DNA that was read is TGTGCCAGCAGCCCCGTAACATCTAACCAGGCTCCGCTT. It codes for CASSPVTSNQAPL. The whole CDR3 sequence reads CASSPVTSNQAPLF. This rearrangement joins TRBV19 to TRBJ1-5; no clear D. The read ends 1 residue early relative to the CDR3; the germline J gene fills the gap. Germline values: CDR1 FNHDT, CDR2 SITEND (reference sequence). The CDR3 has 14 amino acids. V was cut by 5 bases and J by 4 bases, with 13 bases left in between.

Only a few counts were recorded for this clone. Gene labels here are mouse ones. The DNA ends 1 residue before the CDR3 does, and the rest of the CDR3 is filled in from the germline J gene. This chain connects TRBV3 to TRBJ2-7; no definite D call. The V and J ends lost 1 base and 1 base respectively, with 8 bases between them. The CDR3 length is 14 residues. CDR1 is SNHLY, CDR2 FYNGKV, per germline (reference sequence). The part of the CDR3 DNA that was read is TGTGCCAGCAGCTTAGGGGTCGGGTCCTATGAACAGTAC. It translates to CASSLGVGSYEQY. The whole CDR3 protein reads CASSLGVGSYEQYF.

Points on this clone: Genes here carry mouse names. The CDR3 end falls 1 residue outside the read, so it is completed with the germline J gene. This chain connects TRBV26 to TRBJ1-4, with D unresolved. The length of the CDR3 is 14 residues. V was pared by 4 bases and J by 2 bases, with 8 bases between. Germline V gives CDR1 KGHPV, CDR2 FQNQEV (reference sequence). This chain's CDR3 is CASSPGGSNERLFF. CDR3 DNA, as far as it was read: TGTGCCAGCAGTCCCGGCGGGTCCAACGAAAGATTATTT. Complete variable domain (other parts from reference TRBV26 and TRBJ1-4): NSKVIQTPRYLVKGQGQKAKMRCIPEKGHPVVFWYQQNKNNEFKFLINFQNQEVLQQIDMTEKRFSAECPSNSPCSLEIQSSEAGDSALYLCASSPGGSNERLFFGHGTKLSVL.

This clone was seen a handful of times. Gene labels here are mouse ones. The read finishes 1 residue shy of the CDR3 end, and the germline J gene is used to complete it. The chain links TRBV26 to TRBJ2-2; no clear D gene. Trimming took 3 bases from V and 0 from J, leaving 2 bases between them. In germline, CDR1 is KGHPV, CDR2 FQNQEV (reference sequence). The CDR3 has 13 amino acids. The sequenced part of the CDR3 DNA is TGTGCCAGCAGTCTTGCAAACACCGGGCAGCTCTAC. Protein sequence: CASSLANTGQLY. From start to end, the CDR3 is CASSLANTGQLYF.

This clone counts as medium-sized. Here the gene names and germline are mouse. The read comes to an end 1 residue before the CDR3 does, leaving the germline J gene to fill in the end. The gene calls are TRBV23 and TRBJ2-7; TRBD1 is the table's D call and was not checked against the DNA. Looked up from germline, CDR1 is KGHTA and CDR2 is FQNQQP. The CDR3 is made up of 11 amino acids. The CDR3 here is CSSSQSAVQYF. Partial CDR3 DNA: TGCTCCAGCAGTCAATCCGCAGTACAGTAC.

Comment on this clone: Mouse germline and gene names are used. The read comes to an end 1 residue before the CDR3 does, leaving the germline J gene to fill in the end. The gene calls are TRBV26 and TRBJ2-3, with 11 bases aligning to TRBD2. Germline values: CDR1 KGHPV, CDR2 FQNQEV (reference sequence). Trimming took 3 bases from V and 1 from J; bases not matched to a gene: 3. This CDR3 contains 16 residues. CDR3 sequence: CASSLHWGGRAETLYF. The sequenced part of the CDR3 DNA is TGTGCCAGCAGTCTTCACTGGGGGGGCCGTGCAGAAACGCTGTAT.

About this clone itself: Mouse gene names apply. The sequence runs out 1 residue before the end of the CDR3; the remainder is reconstructed from the germline J gene. The chain employs TRBV15 and TRBJ2-5, with 9 bases identical to TRBD2. Losses at the gene ends were 3 bases for V and 4 bases for J; bases not matched to a gene: 5. CDR1 and CDR2 (germline): SGHND, FRSKSL. The CDR3 covers 15 residues. CDR3 sequence reads: CASSLGPGGEDTQYF. The CDR3 bases that were read are TGTGCCAGCAGTTTGGGGCCTGGGGGGGAAGACACCCAGTAC.

This clone has a handful of counts. The genes are named according to mouse. The missing CDR3 end, 1 residue past where the read stops, is filled in from the germline J gene. This rearrangement joins TRBV26 to TRBJ1-4, with D maybe TRBD1 (6 bases). The CDR3 is 14 residues long. Germline CDR1 is KGHPV and CDR2 is FQNQEV (reference sequence). V was shortened by 2 bases and J by 4 bases, with 8 bases between the two germline ends. CDR3 sequence: CASSLGGSNERLFF. The CDR3 DNA, read in part, is TGTGCCAGCAGTCTGGGGGGCAGCAACGAAAGATTATTT.

Concerning this clone itself: Any gene name here is a mouse gene name. The CDR3 end falls 1 residue outside the read, so it is completed with the germline J gene. The rearrangement uses TRBV26 and TRBJ2-7; 11 positions match TRBD1. The CDR3 spans 15 residues. Looked up from germline, CDR1 is KGHPV and CDR2 is FQNQEV (reference sequence). Trimming removed 6 bases from V and 2 bases from J; junction bases left unmatched: 6. The CDR3 protein is CASSHPGQGAYEQYF. The part of the CDR3 DNA that was read is TGTGCCAGCAGCCACCCGGGACAGGGGGCCTATGAACAGTAC.

Concerning this clone itself: Any gene name here is a mouse gene name. Coverage ceases 1 residue before the CDR3 finishes, and the germline J gene fills in the end. The chain employs TRBV15 and TRBJ1-1, with 10 nucleotides matching TRBD1. Looked up from germline, CDR1 is SGHND and CDR2 is FRSKSL. The CDR3 is 14 residues long. After removal of 6 bases from V and 4 bases from J, the junction contained 5 bases not matched to a gene. CDR3 DNA (partial): TGTGCCAGCAGCCGACAGGGGGCCGGCACAGAAGTCTTC. Translating it yields CASSRQGAGTEVF. The whole CDR3 is CASSRQGAGTEVFF.

Details on this clone: Gene names are the mouse ones. CDR3 amino acids: CASARDRNTGQLYF. Partial CDR3 DNA: TGTGCCAGCGCCCGGGACAGAAACACCGGGCAGCTCTAC. The chain recombines TRBV13-2 with TRBJ2-2, with TRBD1 matching 7 bases. The read ends 1 residue shy of where the CDR3 ends; the end is completed using the germline J gene. The J segment lost 1 base and the V segment lost 6 bases, leaving 3 bases of the junction unmatched. Per the germline V gene, CDR1 is NNHNN and CDR2 is SYGAGS (reference sequence). The CDR3 spans 14 residues.

Comments on this clone: Each gene name is a mouse one. Sequencing ends 1 residue short of the CDR3 end; the germline J gene provides the rest. The rearrangement joins TRBV26 to TRBJ1-2; D ambiguous. V was shortened by 2 bases and J by 2 bases, with 6 bases between the two germline ends. The CDR3 is made up of 13 amino acids. Per germline, CDR1 KGHPV and CDR2 FQNQEV (reference sequence). The CDR3 here is CASSLPGNSDYTF. CDR3 bases read: TGTGCCAGCAGTCTGCCAGGTAACTCCGACTACACC. Full variable domain (rest looked up from reference TRBV26 and TRBJ1-2): NSKVIQTPRYLVKGQGQKAKMRCIPEKGHPVVFWYQQNKNNEFKFLINFQNQEVLQQIDMTEKRFSAECPSNSPCSLEIQSSEAGDSALYLCASSLPGNSDYTFGSGTRLLVI.

As for this clone: Mouse names are used for the genes. The read falls 1 residue short of the CDR3 end, and the missing part is taken from the germline J gene. The J gene is TRBJ1-3, the V gene TRBV26, with D possibly being TRBD1 (5 bases). This CDR3 is built from 14 residues. V shed 6 bases and J shed 0 bases, with 9 bases lying between them. Germline loops: CDR1 KGHPV, CDR2 FQNQEV (reference sequence). CDR3 bases read: TGTGCCAGCAGCCGCGACAGTTCTGGAAATACGCTCTAT. Residues: CASSRDSSGNTLY. The CDR3 in full is CASSRDSSGNTLYF.

A note on this clone: These gene names are mouse names. With the read ending 1 residue before the CDR3 end, the germline J gene is used to fill in that end. This chain uses TRBV26 with TRBJ1-2; weak D call: TRBD1 (5 bases). The germline V gene encodes CDR1 KGHPV and CDR2 FQNQEV (reference sequence). The CDR3 runs 14 residues. Trimming pared 2 bases from V and 0 bases from J, leaving 7 bases between. Incomplete CDR3 DNA: TGTGCCAGCAGTCTGCAGGGTTCAAACTCCGACTACACC. Its translation is CASSLQGSNSDYT. The whole CDR3 sequence is CASSLQGSNSDYTF.

About this clone itself: Gene names follow the mouse nomenclature. The read gets to within 1 residue of the CDR3 end, and the germline J gene fills in the rest. The chain recombines TRBV23 with TRBJ2-5; the DNA was not compared with TRBD2, the D call given in the table. Germline CDR1 KGHTA, CDR2 FQNQQP. The CDR3 has 14 residues. The CDR3 here is CSSRRLGGRDTQYF. The CDR3 DNA, read in part, is TGCTCCAGCAGGAGACTGGGGGGGCGAGACACCCAGTAC.

Note on this clone: Genes and germline are mouse. The DNA ends 1 residue before the CDR3 does, and the rest of the CDR3 is filled in from the germline J gene. The chain has TRBV26 and TRBJ1-4; D unresolved. CDR3 size: 14 residues. V was pared by 4 bases and J by 5 bases, with 11 bases between. CDR1 and CDR2 (germline): KGHPV, FQNQEV (reference sequence). The DNA read from the CDR3 is TGTGCCAGCAGTCCGGGAGTTTGGAACGAAAGATTATTT. Translation: CASSPGVWNERLF. The CDR3 as a whole reads CASSPGVWNERLFF.

As to this clone: Gene names follow the mouse nomenclature. With the read ending 1 residue before the CDR3 end, the germline J gene is used to fill in that end. The V and J genes are TRBV13-3 and TRBJ1-6; D not certain. TRBJ1-6 is treated as an ORF (open reading frame) with a function not yet certain. The CDR3 totals 14 residues. The ends were cut back, 2 bases at V and 1 base at J, with 4 bases in the middle. Germline V gene sequence: CDR1 NNHDY, CDR2 SYVADS. The CDR3 reads CASSETSYNSPLYF. CDR3 DNA (partial): TGTGCCAGCAGTGAAACATCCTATAATTCGCCCCTCTAC.